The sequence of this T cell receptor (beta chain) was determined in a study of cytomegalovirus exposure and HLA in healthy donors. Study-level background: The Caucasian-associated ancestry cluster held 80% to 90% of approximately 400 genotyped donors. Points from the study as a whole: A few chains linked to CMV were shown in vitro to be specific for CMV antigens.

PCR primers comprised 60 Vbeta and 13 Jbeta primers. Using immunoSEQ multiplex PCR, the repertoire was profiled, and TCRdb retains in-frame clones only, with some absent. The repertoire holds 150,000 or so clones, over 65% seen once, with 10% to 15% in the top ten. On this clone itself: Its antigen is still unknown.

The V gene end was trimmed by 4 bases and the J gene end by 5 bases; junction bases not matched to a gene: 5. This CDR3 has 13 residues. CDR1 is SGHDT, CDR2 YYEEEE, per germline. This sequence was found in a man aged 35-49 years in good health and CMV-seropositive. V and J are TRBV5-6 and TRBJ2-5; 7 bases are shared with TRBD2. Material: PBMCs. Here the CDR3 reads CASSSGMWETQYF. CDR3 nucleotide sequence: TGTGCCAGCAGCAGCGGGATGTGGGAGACCCAGTACTTC.